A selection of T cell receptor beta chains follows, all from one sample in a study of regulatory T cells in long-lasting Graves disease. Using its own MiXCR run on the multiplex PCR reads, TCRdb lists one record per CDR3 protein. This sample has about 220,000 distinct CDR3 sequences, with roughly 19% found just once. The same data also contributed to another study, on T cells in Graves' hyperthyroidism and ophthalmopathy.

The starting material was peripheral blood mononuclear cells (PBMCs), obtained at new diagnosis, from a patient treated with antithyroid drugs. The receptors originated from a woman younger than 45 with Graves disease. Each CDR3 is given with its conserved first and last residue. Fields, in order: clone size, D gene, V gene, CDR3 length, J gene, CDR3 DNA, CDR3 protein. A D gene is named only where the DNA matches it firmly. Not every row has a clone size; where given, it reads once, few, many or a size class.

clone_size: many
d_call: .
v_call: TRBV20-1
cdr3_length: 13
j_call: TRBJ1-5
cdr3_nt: TGCAGTGCATCCGGGACAAACAATCAGCCCCAGCATTTT
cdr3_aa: CSASGTNNQPQHF

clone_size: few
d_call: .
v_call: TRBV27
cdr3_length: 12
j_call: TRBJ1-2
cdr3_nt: TGTGCCACGCTCGCGGCTGGGCACGGCTACACCTTC
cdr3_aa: CATLAAGHGYTF

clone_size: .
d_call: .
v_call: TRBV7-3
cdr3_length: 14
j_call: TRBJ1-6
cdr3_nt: TGTGCCAGCAGCTTAAGCCAGGGGAGTTCACCCCTCCACTTT
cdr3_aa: CASSLSQGSSPLHF

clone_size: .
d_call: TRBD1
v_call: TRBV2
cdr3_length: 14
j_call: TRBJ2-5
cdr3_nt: TGTGCCAGCAGGACAGGGGCAGGCATTGAGACCCAGTACTTC
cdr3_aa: CASRTGAGIETQYF

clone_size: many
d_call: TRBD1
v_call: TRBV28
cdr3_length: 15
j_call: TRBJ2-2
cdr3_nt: TGTGCCAGCAGACGACAGGGTTCGGGAACCGGGGAGCTGTTTTTT
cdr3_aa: CASRRQGSGTGELFF

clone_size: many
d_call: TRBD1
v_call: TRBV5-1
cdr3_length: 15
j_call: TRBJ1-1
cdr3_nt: TGCGCCAGCACTCCGACAGGGTTAGGCGGGACTGAAGCTTTCTTT
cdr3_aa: CASTPTGLGGTEAFF

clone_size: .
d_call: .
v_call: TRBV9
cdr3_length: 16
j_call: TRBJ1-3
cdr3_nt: TGTGCCAGCAGCGCTGGGACGGATGCCTCTGGAAACACCATATATTTT
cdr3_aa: CASSAGTDASGNTIYF

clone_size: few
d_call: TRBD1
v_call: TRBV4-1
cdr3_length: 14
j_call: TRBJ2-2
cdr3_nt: TGCGCCAGCAGCCAAGTGGACAGGACCGGGGAGCTGTTTTTT
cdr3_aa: CASSQVDRTGELFF

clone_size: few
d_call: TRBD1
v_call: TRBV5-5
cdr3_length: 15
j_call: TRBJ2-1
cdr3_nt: TGTGCCAGCAGCTCCGGGACAGGGAATTACAATGAGCAGTTCTTC
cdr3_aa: CASSSGTGNYNEQFF

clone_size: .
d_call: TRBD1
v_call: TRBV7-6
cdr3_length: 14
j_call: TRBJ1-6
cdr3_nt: TGTGCCAGCAGCGGCGACAGGGCTGGTTCACCCCTCCACTTT
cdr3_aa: CASSGDRAGSPLHF

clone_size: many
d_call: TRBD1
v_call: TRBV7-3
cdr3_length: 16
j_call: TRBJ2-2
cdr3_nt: TGTGCCAGCAGCCCGCAGACAGGGATTAACACCGGGGAGCTGTTTTTT
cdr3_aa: CASSPQTGINTGELFF

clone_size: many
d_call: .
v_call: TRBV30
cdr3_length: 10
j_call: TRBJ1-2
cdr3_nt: TGTGCCGGGAAATTGCCCGGCTACACCTTC
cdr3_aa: CAGKLPGYTF

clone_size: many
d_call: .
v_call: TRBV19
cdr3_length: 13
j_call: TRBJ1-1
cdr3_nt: TGTGCCAGTACCCGGGACCCGAACACTGAAGCTTTCTTT
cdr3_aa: CASTRDPNTEAFF

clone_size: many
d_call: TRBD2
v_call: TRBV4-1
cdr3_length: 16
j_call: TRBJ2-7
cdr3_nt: TGCGCCAGCAGCCAAGATGCGGGGACGGGAGGGGACGAGCAGTACTTC
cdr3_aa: CASSQDAGTGGDEQYF

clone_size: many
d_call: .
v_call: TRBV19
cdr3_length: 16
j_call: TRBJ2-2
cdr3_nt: TGTGCCAGCTACCCCTTCTACGGGGGTGGCACCGGGGAGCTGTTTTTT
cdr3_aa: CASYPFYGGGTGELFF

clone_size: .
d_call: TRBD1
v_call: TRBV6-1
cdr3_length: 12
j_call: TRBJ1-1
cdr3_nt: TGTGCCAGCACCGGGACAGGGGTTGAGGCTTTCTTT
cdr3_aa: CASTGTGVEAFF

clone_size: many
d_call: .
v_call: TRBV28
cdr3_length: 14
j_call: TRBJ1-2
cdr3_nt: TGTGCCAGCGGCTCGGGACTGATGGGCTATGGCTACACCTTC
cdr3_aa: CASGSGLMGYGYTF

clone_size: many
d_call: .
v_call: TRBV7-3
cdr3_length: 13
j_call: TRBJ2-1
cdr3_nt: TGTGCCAGCAGCCTGGCAGAGAACAATGAGCAGTTCTTC
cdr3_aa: CASSLAENNEQFF

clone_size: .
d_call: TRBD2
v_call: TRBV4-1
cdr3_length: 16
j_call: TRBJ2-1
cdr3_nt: TGCGCCAGCAGATGGCTAGCGGGGGGGGTTCACAATGAGCAGTTCTTC
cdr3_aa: CASRWLAGGVHNEQFF

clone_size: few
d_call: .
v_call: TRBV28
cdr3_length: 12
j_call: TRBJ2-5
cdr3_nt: TGTGCCACCATGGGGGGACTTGAGACCCAGTACTTC
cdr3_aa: CATMGGLETQYF

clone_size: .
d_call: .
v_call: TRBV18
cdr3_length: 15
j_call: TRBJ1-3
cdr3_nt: TGTGCCAGCTCACCACCCGGAGAAACTGGAAACACCATATATTTT
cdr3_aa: CASSPPGETGNTIYF

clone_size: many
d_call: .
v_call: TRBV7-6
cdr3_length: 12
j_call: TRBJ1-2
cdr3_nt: TGTGCCAGCAGCTTAGGGGGTATTGGCTACACCTTC
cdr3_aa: CASSLGGIGYTF

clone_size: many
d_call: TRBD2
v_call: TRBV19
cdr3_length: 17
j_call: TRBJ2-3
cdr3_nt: TGTGCCAGTAGTCCCGATACTAGCGGTTTTCTCACAGATACGCAGTATTTT
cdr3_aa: CASSPDTSGFLTDTQYF

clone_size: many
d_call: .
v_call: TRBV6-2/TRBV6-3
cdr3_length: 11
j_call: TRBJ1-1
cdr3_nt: TGTGCCAGCAGTTTTAAGCTTGAAGCTTTCTTT
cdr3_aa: CASSFKLEAFF

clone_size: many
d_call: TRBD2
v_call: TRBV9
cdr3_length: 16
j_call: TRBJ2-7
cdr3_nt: TGTGCCAGCAGCCCCGAGAGTCTAGCGGGAACCTACGAGCAGTACTTC
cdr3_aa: CASSPESLAGTYEQYF

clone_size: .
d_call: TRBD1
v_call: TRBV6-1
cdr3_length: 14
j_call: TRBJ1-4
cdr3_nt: TGTGCCAGCAGCCGGACACAGGGGAATGAAAAACTGTTTTTT
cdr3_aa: CASSRTQGNEKLFF